This TCR beta chain is drawn from a study of shared clonotypes between healthy human individuals. Study-level findings and limits: Relative to their counterparts shared across all four donors, non-shared clonotypes exhibited diminished generation probabilities. The donor pool, a small one, limited the genetic and exposure-history diversity represented.

Each PCR replicate from the sorted subsets contained 200 to 250 ng DNA, which is some 32,000 T cell genomes. Measured with immunoSEQ multiplex PCR; TCRdb has only the in-frame clones, and not every one. The data contain roughly 1,500,000 clones, approximately 98% of them singletons. Concerning this clone: Its antigen is as yet unknown.

The CDR3 has 14 amino acids. CDR1 SGDLS and CDR2 YYNGEE come from the germline V gene. Trimming pared 5 bases from V and 3 bases from J, leaving 12 bases between. The material sequenced was naive CD4+ T cells sorted from blood. Noted subset: CD45RA+ positively selected. The clonotype originates from a man aged 30 to 39 in good health. This chain connects TRBV9 to TRBJ2-1; no definite D call. CDR3 DNA sequence: TGTGCCAGCAGTTCAAAGGAAAGCTACAATGAGCAGTTCTTC. This translates into CASSSKESYNEQFF.